This T cell receptor (beta chain) was obtained from a study of T cell responses to AZD1222 COVID-19 vaccine. Study-wide findings and caveats: Donors in the cohort were predominantly white British and more often female, and clonal diversity was possibly underestimated.

In the case of this clone: Its antigen is unknown.

Method: immunoSEQ multiplex PCR; TCRdb's copy keeps in-frame clones and lacks some. The sample carries about 140,000 clones, roughly 91% recorded once. This CDR3 has 15 amino acids. Germline-derived CDR1 and CDR2 are SNHLY and FYNNEI. Trimming cost V 7 bases and J 0 bases, with 14 bases left between them. The origin of this receptor is an adult who received the AZD1222 COVID-19 vaccine. This sequence joins TRBV2 and TRBJ2-3; tentative D call: TRBD1 (5 bases). The source material was peripheral blood, sampled 28 days after the second AZD1222 dose. The CDR3 reads CASTSQTDSTDTQYF. Here the CDR3 DNA reads TGTGCCAGCACCTCACAGACAGATAGCACAGATACGCAGTATTTT.